These T cell receptor beta chains were read from a single sample in a study of cytomegalovirus exposure and HLA in healthy donors. The assay was immunoSEQ multiplex PCR, and TCRdb's table has in-frame clones only and misses some. The data show 220,000 or so clones, over 80% seen once. The specimen was PBMCs. The receptors derive from a woman aged 18-35 years in good health and CMV-seronegative. CDR3s include the opening cysteine and the closing phenylalanine or tryptophan. A D gene is named only where the DNA matches it firmly. Some rows have no size entry. The others give once, few or many, or a class for an expanded clone.

V gene	clone size	J gene	D gene	CDR3 DNA	CDR3 protein
TRBV11-3	once	TRBJ2-7	-	TGTGCCAGCAGCTTAGATCTTGGTAGGGGCGAGCAGTACTTC	CASSLDLGRGEQYF
TRBV7-8	-	TRBJ2-3	TRBD2	TGTGCCAGCAGCTTAGGGCGGGAGACGCGAGATACGCAGTATTTT	CASSLGRETRDTQYF
TRBV9	-	TRBJ2-7	-	TGTGCCAGCAGCGTAGTGGACCGGAGGTCCTCGAACGAGCAGTACTTC	CASSVVDRRSSNEQYF
TRBV7-9	once	TRBJ2-1	-	TGTGCCAGCAGCTTAGCGGGTGGGGTACTAGCATGGGGCAATGAGCAGTTCTTC	CASSLAGGVLAWGNEQFF
TRBV7-9	-	TRBJ2-7	TRBD1	TGTGCCAGCAGCTCCGGGACAGCGAGTACCTACGAGCAGTACTTC	CASSSGTASTYEQYF
TRBV12-5	once	TRBJ2-1	TRBD2	TGTGCTAGTGGTTTGGACACTAGCGGGAGCCTCTACAATGAGCAGTTCTTC	CASGLDTSGSLYNEQFF
TRBV28	-	TRBJ1-5	TRBD1	TGTGCCAGCAGAGGAAGTGGACAGGGGGCCCAGCCCCAGCATTTT	CASRGSGQGAQPQHF
TRBV5-4	-	TRBJ1-6	-	TGTGCCAGCAGCTTACGAACAGGAAGAGACTCACCCCTCCACTTT	CASSLRTGRDSPLHF
TRBV10-1	-	TRBJ2-6	-	TGCGCCAGCAGTGAAGGAGACTCTGGGGCCAACGTCCTGACTTTC	CASSEGDSGANVLTF
TRBV9	-	TRBJ1-1	TRBD1	TGTGCCAGCAGCGTAGAAGTACAGGGGTTAACTCCTTCCCCCGGTGCGAAAGCTTTCTTT	CASSVEVQGLTPSPGAKAFF
TRBV2	-	TRBJ1-1	TRBD1	TGTGCCAGCAGCAAGACAGGGGGTCTCATGAACACTGAAGCTTTCTTT	CASSKTGGLMNTEAFF
TRBV4-2	-	TRBJ2-7	-	TGTGCCAGCAGCTTAGAGGCCGAGCAGTACTTC	CASSLEAEQYF